This is a list of T cell receptor beta chains from one sample in a study of T cell responses to AZD1222 COVID-19 vaccine. The table came from immunoSEQ multiplex PCR; TCRdb's copy has only in-frame clones and leaves some out. The data contain around 130,000 clones, 89% of them seen just once; the ten biggest clones take up over 3.5%. This material consisted of peripheral blood, taken on day 0 of AZD1222 vaccination. Source of these receptors: an adult in good health. The CDR3 runs from the conserved cysteine through the conserved F or W. D genes are given only for firm matches. The size of a clone is reported for some rows only, either as once, few or many, or as a class for expanded clones.

D gene: TRBD1
J gene: TRBJ1-5
clone size: .
V gene: TRBV27
CDR3 protein: CASSPYGTGVNQPQHF
CDR3 DNA: TGTGCCAGCAGTCCCTATGGGACAGGGGTAAATCAGCCCCAGCATTTT

D gene: TRBD1
J gene: TRBJ1-1
clone size: .
V gene: TRBV2
CDR3 protein: CASSPGTGRTEAFF
CDR3 DNA: TGTGCCAGCAGTCCCGGGACAGGGCGAACTGAAGCTTTCTTT

D gene: .
J gene: TRBJ1-3
clone size: .
V gene: TRBV28
CDR3 protein: CASIPRVGLTIGNTIYF
CDR3 DNA: TGTGCCAGCATTCCCCGTGTCGGACTTACAATAGGAAACACCATATATTTT

D gene: .
J gene: TRBJ1-4
clone size: .
V gene: TRBV28
CDR3 protein: CASSLMGEKLFF
CDR3 DNA: TGTGCCAGCAGTTTAATGGGGGAAAAACTGTTTTTT

D gene: .
J gene: TRBJ1-1
clone size: .
V gene: TRBV29-1
CDR3 protein: CSGSQGQNTEAFF
CDR3 DNA: TGCAGCGGATCCCAGGGTCAGAACACTGAAGCTTTCTTT

D gene: .
J gene: TRBJ2-5
clone size: .
V gene: TRBV3-1/TRBV3-2
CDR3 protein: CASTTGQRQETQYF
CDR3 DNA: TGTGCCAGCACCACTGGCCAGCGGCAAGAGACCCAGTACTTC

D gene: .
J gene: TRBJ2-3
clone size: .
V gene: TRBV5-6
CDR3 protein: CASSLARTYKLDTQYF
CDR3 DNA: TGTGCCAGCAGCCTCGCCCGGACCTATAAGTTGGATACGCAGTATTTT

D gene: .
J gene: TRBJ1-4
clone size: once
V gene: TRBV5-4
CDR3 protein: CASSFRAGPRGEKLFF
CDR3 DNA: TGTGCCAGCAGCTTTCGCGCGGGACCACGGGGTGAAAAACTGTTTTTT

D gene: .
J gene: TRBJ2-7
clone size: .
V gene: TRBV11-2
CDR3 protein: CASSLDQGASGYEQYF
CDR3 DNA: TGTGCCAGCAGCTTAGATCAAGGCGCATCGGGCTACGAGCAGTACTTC

D gene: TRBD1
J gene: TRBJ1-6
clone size: .
V gene: TRBV29-1
CDR3 protein: CSVAETGGNSPLHF
CDR3 DNA: TGCAGCGTCGCCGAGACAGGGGGCAATTCACCCCTCCACTTT

D gene: .
J gene: TRBJ2-2
clone size: once
V gene: TRBV11-2
CDR3 protein: CASSLVVQDISGELFF
CDR3 DNA: TGTGCCAGCAGCTTAGTGGTCCAGGATATTTCCGGGGAGCTGTTTTTT

D gene: .
J gene: TRBJ1-3
clone size: .
V gene: TRBV7-2
CDR3 protein: CASSLSSQGYGNTIYF
CDR3 DNA: TGTGCCAGCAGCTTATCCTCCCAGGGGTACGGAAACACCATATATTTT

D gene: .
J gene: TRBJ1-1
clone size: .
V gene: TRBV30
CDR3 protein: CALKTGLMNTEAFF
CDR3 DNA: TGTGCCTTAAAGACAGGCTTAATGAACACTGAAGCTTTCTTT

D gene: .
J gene: TRBJ1-2
clone size: .
V gene: TRBV28
CDR3 protein: CASSGPRTANYGYTF
CDR3 DNA: TGTGCCAGCAGTGGACCCCGGACGGCTAACTATGGCTACACCTTC

D gene: TRBD1
J gene: TRBJ1-2
clone size: .
V gene: TRBV6-6
CDR3 protein: CASISSGQFYGYTF
CDR3 DNA: TGTGCCAGCATTTCTTCGGGACAGTTCTATGGCTACACCTTC

D gene: TRBD1
J gene: TRBJ1-6
clone size: .
V gene: TRBV10-2
CDR3 protein: CASKAIDRGKDYSPLHF
CDR3 DNA: TGCGCCAGCAAGGCTATCGACAGGGGAAAGGATTACTCACCCCTCCACTTT

D gene: .
J gene: TRBJ1-1
clone size: .
V gene: TRBV6-5
CDR3 protein: CASSWGANTEAFF
CDR3 DNA: TGTGCCAGCAGCTGGGGGGCGAACACTGAAGCTTTCTTT

D gene: .
J gene: TRBJ2-7
clone size: .
V gene: TRBV7-9
CDR3 protein: CASSWRSFEQYF
CDR3 DNA: TGTGCCAGCAGCTGGCGATCTTTCGAGCAGTACTTC

D gene: TRBD2
J gene: TRBJ2-3
clone size: .
V gene: TRBV7-3
CDR3 protein: CASSPGVAGVGADTQYF
CDR3 DNA: TGTGCCAGCAGCCCTGGGGTAGCGGGAGTCGGCGCAGATACGCAGTATTTT

D gene: TRBD2
J gene: TRBJ2-1
clone size: .
V gene: TRBV7-9
CDR3 protein: CASSLGLRLAGVHEQFF
CDR3 DNA: TGTGCCAGCAGCTTAGGGCTTCGGCTAGCGGGGGTCCATGAGCAGTTCTTC

D gene: .
J gene: TRBJ1-5
clone size: .
V gene: TRBV18
CDR3 protein: CASSPSGNQPQHF
CDR3 DNA: TGTGCCAGCTCACCATCAGGAAATCAGCCCCAGCATTTT

D gene: .
J gene: TRBJ2-3
clone size: .
V gene: TRBV10-2
CDR3 protein: CASSAWGPKPHTDTQYF
CDR3 DNA: TGCGCCAGCAGTGCATGGGGTCCCAAGCCCCACACAGATACGCAGTATTTT

D gene: TRBD2
J gene: TRBJ2-1
clone size: .
V gene: TRBV2
CDR3 protein: CASRVTSGGASEQFF
CDR3 DNA: TGTGCCAGCAGGGTAACTAGCGGGGGGGCAAGTGAGCAGTTCTTC

D gene: .
J gene: TRBJ2-7
clone size: .
V gene: TRBV2
CDR3 protein: CASAPRANTPYEQYF
CDR3 DNA: TGTGCCAGTGCACCCCGGGCCAACACCCCCTACGAGCAGTACTTC

D gene: .
J gene: TRBJ2-7
clone size: .
V gene: TRBV3-1/TRBV3-2
CDR3 protein: CASSHGTYGEQYF
CDR3 DNA: TGTGCCAGCAGCCACGGGACCTATGGGGAGCAGTACTTC

D gene: TRBD2
J gene: TRBJ2-7
clone size: .
V gene: TRBV30
CDR3 protein: CASTGSGRGNEQYF
CDR3 DNA: TGTGCCTCTACAGGTAGCGGGAGAGGTAACGAGCAGTACTTC

D gene: .
J gene: TRBJ1-1
clone size: .
V gene: TRBV10-1
CDR3 protein: CASRDQMNTEAFF
CDR3 DNA: TGCGCCAGCAGAGACCAGATGAACACTGAAGCTTTCTTT

D gene: TRBD2
J gene: TRBJ2-1
clone size: few
V gene: TRBV6-4
CDR3 protein: CASSSTGTSGSDEQFF
CDR3 DNA: TGTGCCAGCAGTTCCACCGGGACTAGCGGGAGCGATGAGCAGTTCTTC

D gene: TRBD1
J gene: TRBJ2-7
clone size: .
V gene: TRBV9
CDR3 protein: CASSDGTGGFYEQYF
CDR3 DNA: TGTGCCAGCAGCGACGGGACAGGGGGTTTTTACGAGCAGTACTTC

D gene: TRBD2
J gene: TRBJ2-3
clone size: .
V gene: TRBV2
CDR3 protein: CASSYLAGGRDTQYF
CDR3 DNA: TGTGCCAGCAGTTACCTAGCGGGAGGACGGGATACGCAGTATTTT

D gene: .
J gene: TRBJ1-2
clone size: .
V gene: TRBV5-1
CDR3 protein: CASSHRVNYGYTF
CDR3 DNA: TGCGCCAGCAGCCATCGGGTAAACTATGGCTACACCTTC

D gene: TRBD1
J gene: TRBJ1-1
clone size: .
V gene: TRBV6-4
CDR3 protein: CASSEGTGGTEAFF
CDR3 DNA: TGTGCCAGCAGTGAAGGGACAGGGGGCACTGAAGCTTTCTTT

D gene: TRBD2
J gene: TRBJ2-1
clone size: .
V gene: TRBV27
CDR3 protein: CASSRPSGRTYNEQFF
CDR3 DNA: TGTGCCAGCAGTCGCCCTAGCGGGAGGACCTACAATGAGCAGTTCTTC

D gene: .
J gene: TRBJ2-4
clone size: once
V gene: TRBV7-9
CDR3 protein: CASSSSGPNIQYF
CDR3 DNA: TGTGCCAGCAGCTCCTCAGGGCCCAACATTCAGTACTTC

D gene: TRBD1
J gene: TRBJ2-7
clone size: .
V gene: TRBV7-9
CDR3 protein: CASRDRGSHEQYF
CDR3 DNA: TGTGCCAGCAGGGACAGGGGTAGTCACGAGCAGTACTTC

D gene: TRBD2
J gene: TRBJ2-7
clone size: .
V gene: TRBV27
CDR3 protein: CASSLLAGHSYEQYF
CDR3 DNA: TGTGCCAGCAGTCTTCTAGCGGGTCACTCCTACGAGCAGTACTTC

D gene: .
J gene: TRBJ1-1
clone size: .
V gene: TRBV5-1
CDR3 protein: CASSFGQNTEAFF
CDR3 DNA: TGCGCCAGCAGCTTCGGACAGAACACTGAAGCTTTCTTT

D gene: .
J gene: TRBJ1-2
clone size: .
V gene: TRBV5-4
CDR3 protein: CASSPRTVVVDGYTF
CDR3 DNA: TGTGCCAGCAGCCCCCGGACAGTCGTAGTGGATGGCTACACCTTC

D gene: .
J gene: TRBJ1-1
clone size: .
V gene: TRBV9
CDR3 protein: CASSRGQLNTEAFF
CDR3 DNA: TGTGCCAGCAGCAGGGGCCAATTGAACACTGAAGCTTTCTTT

D gene: TRBD1
J gene: TRBJ1-2
clone size: .
V gene: TRBV7-9
CDR3 protein: CASSLDLRQGSDYGYTF
CDR3 DNA: TGTGCCAGCAGCTTAGACCTAAGACAGGGGTCGGACTATGGCTACACCTTC

D gene: .
J gene: TRBJ1-6
clone size: once
V gene: TRBV7-2
CDR3 protein: CASSLRGNSPLHF
CDR3 DNA: TGTGCCAGCAGCTTAAGAGGGAATTCACCCCTCCACTTT

D gene: .
J gene: TRBJ2-5
clone size: .
V gene: TRBV9
CDR3 protein: CASTLGTGKETQYF
CDR3 DNA: TGTGCCAGCACCCTAGGAACCGGTAAAGAGACCCAGTACTTC

D gene: TRBD2
J gene: TRBJ2-3
clone size: .
V gene: TRBV4-1
CDR3 protein: CASSQGASGRDTQYF
CDR3 DNA: TGCGCCAGCAGCCAAGGGGCTAGCGGGAGAGATACGCAGTATTTT

D gene: TRBD2
J gene: TRBJ2-7
clone size: .
V gene: TRBV14
CDR3 protein: CASSQESLADHYEQYF
CDR3 DNA: TGTGCCAGCAGCCAAGAATCACTAGCGGATCACTACGAGCAGTACTTC

D gene: TRBD1
J gene: TRBJ1-1
clone size: .
V gene: TRBV27
CDR3 protein: CASAPGQMNTEAFF
CDR3 DNA: TGTGCCAGCGCACCGGGACAGATGAACACTGAAGCTTTCTTT

D gene: .
J gene: TRBJ2-3
clone size: .
V gene: TRBV24-1
CDR3 protein: CATSLDSTDTQYF
CDR3 DNA: TGTGCCACCAGTCTTGACAGCACAGATACGCAGTATTTT

D gene: .
J gene: TRBJ2-3
clone size: .
V gene: TRBV4-1
CDR3 protein: CASSQELGDTQYF
CDR3 DNA: TGCGCCAGCAGCCAAGAGTTAGGGGATACGCAGTATTTT

D gene: TRBD1
J gene: TRBJ1-5
clone size: .
V gene: TRBV27
CDR3 protein: CASRRQGDSNQPQHF
CDR3 DNA: TGTGCCAGCAGGAGACAGGGGGATAGCAATCAGCCCCAGCATTTT

D gene: TRBD1
J gene: TRBJ1-2
clone size: .
V gene: TRBV28
CDR3 protein: CASSSPGGIYNYGYTF
CDR3 DNA: TGTGCCAGCAGTTCCCCAGGGGGGATTTACAACTATGGCTACACCTTC

D gene: TRBD1
J gene: TRBJ2-1
clone size: .
V gene: TRBV11-2
CDR3 protein: CASTYRGRVDEQFF
CDR3 DNA: TGTGCCAGCACTTACAGGGGGCGCGTCGATGAGCAGTTCTTC

D gene: .
J gene: TRBJ1-1
clone size: few
V gene: TRBV5-6
CDR3 protein: CASSGNTEAFF
CDR3 DNA: TGTGCCAGCTCAGGGAACACTGAAGCTTTCTTT

D gene: .
J gene: TRBJ1-2
clone size: once
V gene: TRBV11-2
CDR3 protein: CASSFTGRDYGYTF
CDR3 DNA: TGTGCCAGCAGCTTTACGGGCAGAGACTATGGCTACACCTTC

D gene: .
J gene: TRBJ1-3
clone size: .
V gene: TRBV5-1
CDR3 protein: CASSLEGRASGNTIYF
CDR3 DNA: TGCGCCAGCAGCTTGGAGGGCAGGGCCTCTGGAAACACCATATATTTT

D gene: TRBD1
J gene: TRBJ1-2
clone size: .
V gene: TRBV7-2
CDR3 protein: CASSPGTGIDYGYTF
CDR3 DNA: TGTGCCAGCAGTCCGGGGACAGGGATTGACTATGGCTACACCTTC